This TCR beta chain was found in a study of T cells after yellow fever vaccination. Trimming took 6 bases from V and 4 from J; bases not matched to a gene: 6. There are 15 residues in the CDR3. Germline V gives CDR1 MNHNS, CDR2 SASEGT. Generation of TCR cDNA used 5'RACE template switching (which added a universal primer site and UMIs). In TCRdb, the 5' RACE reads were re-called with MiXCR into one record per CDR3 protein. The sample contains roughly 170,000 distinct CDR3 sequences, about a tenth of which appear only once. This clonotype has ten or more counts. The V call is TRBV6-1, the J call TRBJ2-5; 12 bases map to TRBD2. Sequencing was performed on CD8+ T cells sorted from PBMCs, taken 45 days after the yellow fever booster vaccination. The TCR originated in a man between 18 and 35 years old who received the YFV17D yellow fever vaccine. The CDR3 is CASSELAGGSETQYF. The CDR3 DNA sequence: TGTGCCAGCAGCGAACTAGCGGGGGGATCAGAGACCCAGTACTTC.